In this sample, the clone carrying this TCR beta chain turned up many times. This entry belongs to a study of blood T cells in healthy people across ages. V dropped 6 bases and J dropped 7; count of bases not matched to a gene: 2. The CDR3 has 13 residues. Primed by a sample-barcoded 5' primer and a J-beta primer mix, a second PCR proceeded for about 6 to 11 cycles. TCRdb reprocessed the 5' RACE reads with MiXCR, giving one entry per CDR3 protein. The table lists about 1.6 million distinct CDR3 sequences, roughly 32% of them singletons. This chain connects TRBV12-3 or TRBV12-4 to TRBJ1-4; 10 bases fit TRBD1. Sequencing was carried out using blood. The clonotype originates from a woman aged 25-40 years in good health. The CDR3 is CASSRDRGEKLFF. The CDR3 DNA sequence: TGTGCCAGCAGCCGGGACAGGGGTGAAAAACTGTTTTTT.